This entry is about one TCR beta chain. As yet, its antigen is unknown. Together with a sample-barcoded 5' primer, a J-beta primer mix was included in a second PCR lasting roughly 6 to 12 cycles. A template-switch adaptor containing 12 random nucleotides labeled each cDNA molecule. In TCRdb, the 5' RACE reads were re-called with MiXCR into one record per CDR3 protein. The profile shows about 640,000 distinct CDR3 sequences, 58% of them singletons. The germline gives CDR1 SGHRS, CDR2 YFSETQ. There are 16 residues in the CDR3. V shed 2 bases and J 5 bases; nucleotides not matched to a gene: 12. The sample is drawn from a study of blood T cells in healthy people across ages. Points from the study as a whole: Without sorted subsets, naive and antigen-experienced compartments could not be conclusively compared.

The sequenced sample was blood. The TCR comes from a man aged 55 to 70 in good health. This chain connects TRBV5-1 to TRBJ1-2, with 7 bases fitting TRBD1. The CDR3 protein is CASSFIGTANFYGYTF. CDR3 DNA sequence: TGCGCCAGCAGCTTCATAGGGACAGCTAATTTTTATGGCTACACCTTC.